Listed here are 27 T cell receptor beta chains from one sample, sequenced in a study of T-cell reconstitution after alpha-beta-depleted transplantation in children. Unique molecular identifiers were incorporated into the prepared TCRbeta library. TCRdb re-called the PCR reads through MiXCR, storing one row per CDR3 protein. The sample includes approximately 170,000 distinct CDR3 sequences, 11% of them seen just once. Sequencing used PBMCs, obtained before TCRalphabeta/CD19-depleted stem cell transplant. The receptors were sampled from a boy between 2 and 10 years old with acute myeloid leukemia, due to receive a stem cell transplant.

This clonotype was found many times. This rearrangement joins TRBV5-1 to TRBJ1-1, with 9 nucleotides matching TRBD1. There are 14 residues in the CDR3. After removal of 3 bases from V and 3 bases from J, the junction contained 3 bases not matched to a gene. Looked up from germline, CDR1 is SGHRS and CDR2 is YFSETQ. CDR3 DNA: TGCGCCAGCAGCTGGACAGGGGACGACACTGAAGCTTTCTTT. Amino acid sequence: CASSWTGDDTEAFF.

Ten or more counts support this clonotype. The V gene is TRBV5-1, the J gene TRBJ1-1; tentative D call: TRBD1 (6 bases). Germline CDR1 is SGHRS and CDR2 is YFSETQ. Trimming cost V 4 bases and J 0 bases, with 13 bases left between them. This CDR3 is built from 15 residues. DNA of the CDR3: TGCGCCAGCAGCCTGCGACAGGACTTGAACACTGAAGCTTTCTTT. Translating gives CASSLRQDLNTEAFF.

This clonotype was counted at least ten times. In DNA, the CDR3 is TGTGCCAGCAGCCGGACAACAGGCCTCCTAGACGAGCAGTACTTC. Its translation is CASSRTTGLLDEQYF. J is TRBJ2-7 and V is TRBV6-1, with D perhaps matching TRBD1 (5 bases). CDR1 and CDR2 (germline): MNHNS, SASEGT. V was clipped by 6 bases and J by 5 bases, with 20 bases between them. CDR3 length equals 15 residues.

The table lists this clonotype with many counts. The chain recombines TRBV4-1 with TRBJ1-4; D is ambiguous. CDR3 length: 17 amino acids. Trimming took off 2 bases at V and 3 bases at J, with 16 bases between the two ends. CDR1 and CDR2 from the germline V gene are MGHRA and YSYEKL. CDR3 in amino acids: CASSQKEVGWSNEKLFF. The CDR3 bases are TGCGCCAGCAGCCAAAAGGAAGTTGGTTGGTCTAATGAAAAACTGTTTTTT.

Many counts were recorded for this clonotype. The genes are TRBV20-1 and TRBJ2-7; no clear D gene. The length of the CDR3 is 15 residues. Trimming removed 8 bases at V and 0 bases at J, with 20 bases between. Germline-derived CDR1 and CDR2 are DFQATT and SNEGSKA (reference sequence). The CDR3 region has the DNA TGCAGTCAAATAGGCATCGGCGGAAGCTCCTACGAGCAGTACTTC. Its protein is CSQIGIGGSSYEQYF.

This clonotype was picked up many times. This chain connects TRBV7-9 to TRBJ2-1, with 8 bases matching TRBD1. V trimming: 5 bases; J trimming: 8 bases; junction bases outside the gene matches: 5. The CDR3 extends over 13 amino acids. Germline lookup yields CDR1 SEHNR and CDR2 FQNEAQ (reference sequence). CDR3 region: CASSPDRVYEQFF. The CDR3 DNA follows: TGTGCCAGCAGCCCGGACAGGGTGTATGAGCAGTTCTTC.

The sample holds many counts of this clonotype. The V and J genes are TRBV16 and TRBJ2-2; D gene uncertain. The CDR3 is made up of 13 amino acids. V lost 4 bases and J 2 bases, leaving 5 bases between the germline ends. In germline, CDR1 is KGHSY, CDR2 FQNENV. CDR3 nucleotides: TGTGCCAGCAGCCGGCGTAACACCGGGGAGCTGTTTTTT. Translating it yields CASSRRNTGELFF.

The table lists this clonotype with many counts. The chain uses TRBV5-1 and TRBJ2-1, with 7 bases that match TRBD1. The germline V gene encodes CDR1 SGHRS and CDR2 YFSETQ. The CDR3 length is 17 residues. The ends lost 1 base at V and 1 base at J; junction bases unmatched: 8. The CDR3 DNA sequence: TGCGCCAGCAGCTTGAAGAGGGGGACAGTTTCCTACAATGAGCAGTTCTTC. Its protein product is CASSLKRGTVSYNEQFF.

This clonotype was observed at least ten times. V is TRBV29-1 and J is TRBJ2-3; 9 bases map to TRBD2. Unmatched junction bases numbered 5, after V lost 6 bases and J lost 4 bases. Germline V gene sequence: CDR1 SQVTM, CDR2 ANQGSEA. The CDR3 consists of 13 residues. CDR3 region: CSVGTSSADTQYF. CDR3 nucleotide sequence: TGCAGCGTGGGGACTAGCTCGGCAGATACGCAGTATTTT.

In this sample, this clonotype turned up many times. The chain recombines TRBV5-1 with TRBJ1-1; the match to TRBD1 covers 11 bases. The CDR3 length is 17 residues. The V and J ends lost 0 bases and 4 bases, in that order; junction bases with no gene match: 8. CDR1 SGHRS and CDR2 YFSETQ come from the germline V gene. The CDR3 spells CASSLEVIGTGGTEAFF. The CDR3 DNA reads as TGCGCCAGCAGCTTGGAGGTTATCGGGACAGGGGGCACTGAAGCTTTCTTT.

This clonotype was counted ten times or more. The chain carries TRBV18 and TRBJ2-7; possibly TRBD1 for D (5 bases). The CDR3 runs to 15 residues. V lost 6 bases to trimming and J lost 4 bases, with 19 bases between them. Germline V gene data show CDR1 as KGHSH and CDR2 as LQKENI. The CDR3 reads CASSHRQTKVYEQYF. The CDR3 DNA sequence: TGTGCCAGCTCCCACCGACAGACGAAGGTATACGAGCAGTACTTC.

Ten or more counts support this clonotype. The chain is built from TRBV27 and TRBJ1-6; D is possibly TRBD1 (5 bases). CDR1 and CDR2 (germline): MNHEY, SMNVEV (reference sequence). V was pared by 1 base and J by 9 bases, with 13 bases between. CDR3 length: 15 amino acids. CDR3 bases: TGTGCCAGCAGTTTATTAGGGGATGGTAGTTCACCCCTCCACTTT. Translated: CASSLLGDGSSPLHF.

This clonotype came up many times. V usage is TRBV27 and J usage is TRBJ1-1; possible D gene TRBD1, 5 bases. The CDR3 sequence is 15 residues long. Trimming took 1 base from V and 0 from J, leaving 9 bases between them. CDR1 MNHEY and CDR2 SMNVEV come from the germline V gene (reference sequence). Here the CDR3 reads CASSLFRGLNTEAFF. Written as DNA, the CDR3 is TGTGCCAGCAGTTTATTCCGGGGCCTGAACACTGAAGCTTTCTTT.

This clonotype was recorded many times. The chain carries TRBV12-3 or TRBV12-4 and TRBJ1-4; D gene uncertain. Trimming took off 3 bases at V and 8 bases at J, with 7 bases between the two ends. This CDR3 has 12 residues. The CDR3 sequence is CASSFEHEKLFF. In nucleotides, the CDR3 is TGTGCCAGCAGTTTTGAGCACGAAAAACTGTTTTTT.

The V call is TRBV2, the J call TRBJ2-1; 10 positions match TRBD2. The CDR3 length is 18 residues. V shed 4 bases, J shed 3 bases, and the junction held 12 bases outside the gene matches. Germline assignment: CDR1 SNHLY and CDR2 FYNNEI. Here the CDR3 reads CASSGDAGLAILYNEQFF. CDR3 DNA: TGTGCCAGCAGTGGGGACGCGGGACTAGCGATTCTCTACAATGAGCAGTTCTTC.

This clonotype was seen repeatedly, ten times or more. The gene calls are TRBV3-1 and TRBJ1-4; D uncertain. The CDR3 runs to 12 residues. Trimming removed 5 bases at V and 11 bases at J, with 12 bases between. In germline, CDR1 is LGHDT, CDR2 YNNKEL (reference sequence). The CDR3 is CASSSPGGKLFF. DNA for the CDR3: TGTGCCAGCAGCTCCCCCGGAGGGAAACTGTTTTTT. Together with reference TRBV3-1 and TRBJ1-4, the CDR3 gives the full variable domain: DTAVSQTPKYLVTQMGNDKSIKCEQNLGHDTMYWYKQDSKKFLKIMFSYNNKELIINETVPNRFSPKSPDKAHLNLHINSLELGDSAVYFCASSSPGGKLFFGSGTQLSVL.

This clonotype was recorded many times. The chain has TRBV14 and TRBJ2-5, with a weak D call TRBD1 (5 bases). The germline CDR1 and CDR2 sequences are SGHDN and FVKESK. CDR3 length: 13 amino acids. With 4 bases removed from V and 0 bases from J, the gap between germline ends came to 6 bases. The CDR3 DNA reads TGTGCCAGCAGCCTACAGGACCAAGAGACCCAGTACTTC. It specifies CASSLQDQETQYF.

This clonotype was recorded many times. This chain uses TRBV7-9 with TRBJ2-1; TRBD2 aligns across 14 bases. Germline CDR1 is SEHNR and CDR2 is FQNEAQ (reference sequence). The junction had 5 bases not matched to a gene; V was cut back by 2 bases and J by 5 bases. This CDR3 contains 17 residues. The CDR3 coding sequence is TGTGCCAGCAGCTTAACCCGACTAGCGGGAGGGAACAATGAGCAGTTCTTC. Translating it yields CASSLTRLAGGNNEQFF.

This clonotype was seen ten or more times. This rearrangement joins TRBV6-5 to TRBJ1-3; TRBD1 might be the D (5 bases). The CDR3 sequence is 14 residues long. Germline V gene sequence: CDR1 MNHEY, CDR2 SVGAGI. V was pared by 4 bases and J by 2 bases, with 9 bases between. The CDR3 DNA reads TGTGCCAGCAGTTTGATAGGGGCTGGAAACACCATATATTTT. Amino acid sequence: CASSLIGAGNTIYF.

This clonotype came up many times. This chain uses TRBV20-1 with TRBJ2-1; D is perhaps TRBD2 (5 bases). Trimming removed 8 bases from V and 6 bases from J, with 20 bases in between. This CDR3 has 14 residues. Germline CDR1 reads DFQATT; CDR2 reads SNEGSKA (reference sequence). In DNA form, the CDR3 reads TGCAGTACCCAAGTAGGTGGGAGCCTCAATGAGCAGTTCTTC. Protein sequence: CSTQVGGSLNEQFF.

This clonotype was counted at least ten times. This rearrangement joins TRBV10-3 to TRBJ1-2, with TRBD1 as a possible D gene (6 bases). Trimming cost V 4 bases and J 3 bases, with 15 bases left between them. Germline CDR1 is ENHRY and CDR2 is SYGVKD. The CDR3 totals 15 residues. CDR3 protein: CAISVRDTGDYGYTF. CDR3 sequence (DNA): TGTGCCATCAGTGTTCGGGACACCGGAGACTATGGCTACACCTTC.

This clonotype appeared many times. This chain joins TRBV20-1 and TRBJ1-1; a weak D match, TRBD1 (5 bases). The CDR3 spans 13 residues. Looked up from germline, CDR1 is DFQATT and CDR2 is SNEGSKA (reference sequence). This CDR3 is CSVNGDPNTEAFF. The DNA for the CDR3 is TGCAGCGTAAACGGGGACCCGAACACTGAAGCTTTCTTT.

This clonotype was found many times. The J gene is TRBJ1-5, the V gene TRBV5-1, with unresolved D. Germline lookup yields CDR1 SGHRS and CDR2 YFSETQ. Deletions cut 0 bases from V and 7 bases from J, with 17 bases between. The CDR3 runs to 16 residues. CDR3 residues: CASSLAPLGGGQPQHF. Written as DNA, the CDR3 is TGCGCCAGCAGCTTGGCTCCCTTGGGCGGTGGCCAGCCCCAGCATTTT. Full variable domain (outside the CDR3, taken from reference TRBV5-1 and TRBJ1-5): KAGVTQTPRYLIKTRGQQVTLSCSPISGHRSVSWYQQTPGQGLQFLFEYFSETQRNKGNFPGRFSGRQFSNSRSEMNVSTLELGDSALYLCASSLAPLGGGQPQHFGDGTRLSIL.

This clonotype was seen repeatedly, ten times or more. This rearrangement joins TRBV5-6 to TRBJ1-2, with D possibly TRBD1 on 6 matching bases. Trimming removed 1 base from V and 6 bases from J, with 10 bases in between. This CDR3 comprises 13 residues. Germline V CDR1 and CDR2: SGHDT, YYEEEE. The CDR3 region is CASSLRRQDGYTF. CDR3 in DNA: TGTGCCAGCAGCTTGAGGCGACAGGATGGCTACACCTTC.

Ten or more counts support this clonotype. This chain uses TRBV5-1 with TRBJ2-7; possible D gene TRBD1, 5 bases. Germline CDR1 is SGHRS and CDR2 is YFSETQ. The CDR3 is 11 residues long. Trimming left V 5 bases short and J 5 bases short, with 8 bases between. CDR3 DNA sequence: TGCGCCAGCAGTGGGGCGAACGAGCAGTACTTC. The encoded protein is CASSGANEQYF. Together with reference TRBV5-1 and TRBJ2-7, the CDR3 gives the full variable domain: KAGVTQTPRYLIKTRGQQVTLSCSPISGHRSVSWYQQTPGQGLQFLFEYFSETQRNKGNFPGRFSGRQFSNSRSEMNVSTLELGDSALYLCASSGANEQYFGPGTRLTVT.

Many counts were recorded for this clonotype. V gene TRBV5-6 combines with J gene TRBJ2-4; the match to TRBD1 covers 9 bases. V shed 1 base and J 6 bases; nucleotides not matched to a gene: 2. The length of the CDR3 is 14 residues. Germline V CDR1 and CDR2: SGHDT, YYEEEE. The CDR3 DNA is TGTGCCAGCAGCTTGAGGACAGGGGTAAACATTCAGTACTTC. This translates into CASSLRTGVNIQYF.

This clonotype was counted ten times or more. The genes are TRBV5-1 and TRBJ2-1; tentatively, D is TRBD2 (5 bases). Trimming took 0 bases from V and 8 from J, leaving 9 bases between them. CDR3 length equals 13 residues. Germline V lookup: CDR1 SGHRS, CDR2 YFSETQ. As DNA, the CDR3 is TGCGCCAGCAGCTTGGAATTCGGGGATGAGCAGTTCTTC. This translates into CASSLEFGDEQFF.